This entry concerns a single T cell receptor (beta chain). The antigen remains undetermined. The data stem from a study of T cell responses to AZD1222 COVID-19 vaccine. Findings and caveats of the study: Just a handful of AZD1222 recipients tested seropositive at baseline. There were vaccine-associated CD4 TCRs across spike, dominant at 160-218 and 743-854. Per reports, nearly half of all spike-specific TCRs target regions that are unmutated in variants.

The germline V gene encodes CDR1 ENHRY and CDR2 SYGVKD. CDR3 length: 13 residues. With 5 bases clipped from V and 4 bases from J, the junction kept 3 bases outside the gene matches. Measured with immunoSEQ multiplex PCR; TCRdb has only the in-frame clones, and not every one. The table has some 140,000 clones, more than 80% seen once. The specimen comprised peripheral blood, sampled on day 0 of AZD1222 vaccination. The sequence derives from an adult in good health. The chain is built from TRBV10-3 and TRBJ1-2; TRBD1 matches 8 bases. The CDR3 DNA follows: TGTGCCATCAGTTCCACAGGGGGCTATGGCTACACCTTC. It is translated as CAISSTGGYGYTF.